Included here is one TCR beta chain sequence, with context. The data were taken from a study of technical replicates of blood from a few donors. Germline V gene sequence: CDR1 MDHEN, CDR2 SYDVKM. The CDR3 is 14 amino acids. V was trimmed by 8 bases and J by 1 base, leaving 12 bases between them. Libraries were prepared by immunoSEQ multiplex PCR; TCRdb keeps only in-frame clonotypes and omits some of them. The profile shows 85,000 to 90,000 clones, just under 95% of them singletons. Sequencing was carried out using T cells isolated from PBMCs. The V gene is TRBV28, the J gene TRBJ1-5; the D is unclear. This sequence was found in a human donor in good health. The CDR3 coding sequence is TGTGCCAGCCGTCCCACTCCGAGCAATCAGCCCCAGCATTTT. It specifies CASRPTPSNQPQHF.